This passage covers 3 T cell receptor beta chains from one sample sequenced in a study of beta chain features in type 1 diabetes. Every bit of the isolated RNA underwent reverse transcription, so sequencing read expressed TCRB transcripts. Method: immunoSEQ multiplex PCR; TCRdb's copy keeps in-frame clones and lacks some. The table has some 220,000 clones, 11% seen once. Sequenced material: central memory CD4+ T cells from blood. These receptors were obtained from a man aged 18 to 35 in good health.

This clone turned up a few times. The genes are TRBV7-6 and TRBJ2-5, with a possible D match to TRBD1 (5 bases). V was trimmed by 5 bases and J by 6 bases, leaving 19 bases between them. CDR1 is SGHVS and CDR2 is FNYEAQ in the germline V gene. The CDR3 is 15 residues long. The CDR3 bases are TGTGCCAGCAGCCGAGAAGTATCAGGGTCGCAGACCCAGTACTTC. It specifies CASSREVSGSQTQYF.

The chain couples TRBV30 to TRBJ2-5, with 8 nucleotides matching TRBD2. The CDR3 is 17 residues long. V lost 0 bases and J lost 5; bases outside the gene matches: 14. Germline CDR1 GTSNPN, CDR2 SVGIG (reference sequence). CDR3 in amino acids: CAWSVRRGLVVLETQYF. DNA for the CDR3: TGTGCCTGGAGTGTAAGGAGGGGACTAGTCGTTTTGGAGACCCAGTACTTC.

V usage is TRBV25-1 and J usage is TRBJ1-1, with D unclear. This CDR3 is built from 17 residues. The ends were cut back, 1 base at V and 2 bases at J, with 17 bases in the middle. Germline CDR1 and CDR2: MGHDK and SYGVNS. CDR3 residues: CASSESGYVTGNTEAFF. The CDR3 region has the DNA TGTGCCAGCAGTGAATCGGGGTATGTGACGGGCAACACTGAAGCTTTCTTT.